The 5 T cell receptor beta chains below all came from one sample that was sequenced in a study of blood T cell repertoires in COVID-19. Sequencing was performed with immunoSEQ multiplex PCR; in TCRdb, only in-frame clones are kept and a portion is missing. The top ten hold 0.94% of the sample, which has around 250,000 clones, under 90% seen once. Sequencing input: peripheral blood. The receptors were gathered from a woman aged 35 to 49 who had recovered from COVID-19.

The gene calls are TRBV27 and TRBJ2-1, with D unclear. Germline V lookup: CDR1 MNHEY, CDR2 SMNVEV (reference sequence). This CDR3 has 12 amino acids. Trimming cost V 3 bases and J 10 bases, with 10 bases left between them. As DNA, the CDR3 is TGTGCCAGCAGTTTTTCCGGAGCGGAGCAGTTCTTC. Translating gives CASSFSGAEQFF.

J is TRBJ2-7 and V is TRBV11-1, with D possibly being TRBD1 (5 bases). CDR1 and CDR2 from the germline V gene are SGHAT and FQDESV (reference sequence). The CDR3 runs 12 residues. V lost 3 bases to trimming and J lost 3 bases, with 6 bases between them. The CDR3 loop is CASSLQGYEQYF. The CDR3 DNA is TGTGCCAGCAGCTTGCAGGGCTACGAGCAGTACTTC.

The CDR3 DNA reads TGTGCCAGCAGCCAAGGAGTGGCGGGAGGCCGAAATGAGCAGTTCTTC. Protein: CASSQGVAGGRNEQFF. The chain joins TRBV3-1 (or the pseudogene TRBV3-2) to TRBJ2-1; 8 bases map to TRBD2. The CDR3 is 16 amino acids. J gave up 7 bases and V 1 base, and 9 bases lay outside the gene matches. CDR1 and CDR2 from the germline V gene are LGHDT and YNNKEL (reference sequence).

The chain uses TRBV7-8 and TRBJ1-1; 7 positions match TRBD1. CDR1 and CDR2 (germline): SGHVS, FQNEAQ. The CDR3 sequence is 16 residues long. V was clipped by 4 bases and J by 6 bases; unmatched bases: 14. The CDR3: CASSSRQGATISEAFF. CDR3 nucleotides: TGTGCCAGCAGCTCAAGACAGGGAGCCACTATATCTGAAGCTTTCTTT.

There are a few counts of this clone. The CDR3 region has the DNA TGTGCCAGCAGTCAAGGCGGTGCTAGCGGGAGTAGCAATGAGCAGTTCTTC. It is translated as CASSQGGASGSSNEQFF. V and J are TRBV28 and TRBJ2-1; TRBD2 aligns across 10 bases. J was trimmed by 6 bases and V by 5 bases; bases with no gene match: 13. CDR3 size: 17 residues. CDR1 and CDR2 from the germline V gene are MDHEN and SYDVKM.